This TCR beta chain was recorded in a study of regulatory T cells. At testing, patients were 2 to 39 years old, with reduced naive and increased memory T-cell proportions. The study's findings and limits: Regulatory T cells showed the strongest V-J pair restriction and V/J gene skewing among patient repertoires. Patient CD8+ T cells trended nonsignificantly toward lower Shannon entropy than control CD8+ cells.

The V gene's germline CDR1 is MDHEN and CDR2 SYDVKM. J gave up 11 bases and V 1 base, and 15 bases lay outside the gene matches. The CDR3 consists of 16 residues. Amplification used 52 TRBV primers and 13 TRBJ primers. The assay was immunoSEQ multiplex PCR, and TCRdb's table has in-frame clones only and misses some. In the table there are 10,000 or so clones, around 82% of which are singletons. As for this clone: The antigen is undetermined.

What was sequenced was CD8+ T cells sorted from blood. The source is a young adult with CD3G deficiency. V usage is TRBV28 and J usage is TRBJ1-1, with 8 bases aligning to TRBD1. CDR3 bases: TGTGCCAGCAGTTTATTCGGGCGGCAGGGGGCTTCGCACGCTTTCTTT. Translating gives CASSLFGRQGASHAFF.